The clone carrying this T cell receptor (beta chain) was observed many times. As yet, its antigen is unknown. These data come from a study of T-cell memory formation after mild COVID-19. A single record per CDR3 protein comes from TCRdb applying MiXCR to the 5' RACE reads. The profile covers about 210,000 distinct CDR3 sequences, with 27% appearing a single time and roughly 10% taken by the ten largest. Notes on the study in general: Largely, contracting CD4+ clones fell within CM and EM, and contracting CD8+ clones within EMRA. Certain responding clones were present in pre-infection memory, suggesting participation of cross-reactive memory. The authors did not confirm SARS-CoV-2 specificity of second-wave clones peaking day 37. From day 15 to 85, contracting clones were balanced between CD4 and CD8, whereas later expanders leaned toward CD4+.

There are 14 residues in the CDR3. The V end was cut by 5 bases, the J end by 6 bases, with 13 bases between. Germline V gene sequence: CDR1 SGHTA, CDR2 FQGNSA. V and J are TRBV7-2 and TRBJ2-2; D is unclear. The clonotype originates from an adult woman who had mild COVID-19 (a few samples of this study predate the infection). Cell type and time point are not known. The sequencing input was PBMCs or a T cell subset sorted from them (not recorded which). CDR3 nucleotides: TGTGCCAGCAGCCCCAGAGTAGCCGCCGGGGAGCTGTTTTTT. Translated, it gives CASSPRVAAGELFF.